The clone carrying this T cell receptor (beta chain) was observed many times. Its target is not known. The CDR3 runs to 15 residues. Germline CDR1 and CDR2: SGHTA and FQGNSA. V lost 1 base to trimming and J lost 7 bases, with 14 bases between them. This sample is part of a study of CD8+CD57+ T cells in acquired aplastic anemia. Study as a whole: Sorted CD4+ plus CD8+ cells gave DNA averaging roughly 3.5 ug. Mean read depth for CD4+ cells from healthy donors was 9 million to 13 million. Findings of the study overall: Patients and healthy controls showed no significant CD8+ Simpson's diversity difference. The study identified roughly 29 CD8+ CDR3 sequences shared by patients and controls.

Genomic DNA provided the template from which TCR beta VDJ and CDR3 profiles were obtained. Via MiXCR, TCRdb re-called the reads, giving one row per CDR3 protein. The table records 60,000 or so distinct CDR3 sequences, roughly 58% of them present only once. Sequencing input: sorted CD4+, CD8+, or CD8+CD57+ T cells (not recorded which) from PBMCs. The chain couples TRBV7-2 to TRBJ1-5; maybe TRBD1 (5 bases). The sequence derives from a human donor in good health, serving as a control. The CDR3 is CASSLGLGEKQPQHF. For the CDR3, the DNA is TGTGCCAGCAGCTTAGGTTTAGGGGAGAAGCAGCCCCAGCATTTT.